The clone carrying this T cell receptor (beta chain) showed up many times. V was pared by 0 bases and J by 4 bases, with 10 bases between. Germline-derived CDR1 and CDR2 are SGHTA and FQGNSA. The CDR3 is 14 residues long. The entry originates in a study of low-dose radiotherapy and immunotherapy resistance in tumors. Alpha and beta chains were covered, as first-strand cDNA relied on TRAV- and TRBV-specific primers. TCR amplification involved about 19 PCR cycles with a constant-region primer and V-primer adapter. TCRdb called the reads again in MiXCR, with one record for every CDR3 protein. The repertoire holds some 94,000 distinct CDR3 sequences, with 20% to 25% as singletons. The time point: after trial treatment. The sample's treatment: LDRT plus nivolumab, ipilimumab, low-dose cyclophosphamide and aspirin (RACIN trial).

The TCR comes from a female donor with ovarian cancer. The chain employs TRBV7-2 and TRBJ2-7; D is tentatively TRBD1 or TRBD2 (5 bases each). The specimen comprised PBMCs, sampled after low-dose radiotherapy plus immunotherapy. CDR3 nucleotide sequence: TGTGCCAGCAGCTTAGCGGGACCAACGTACGAGCAGTACTTC. As protein: CASSLAGPTYEQYF. The variable domain in full, with the rest retrieved from reference TRBV7-2 and TRBJ2-7, is GAGVSQSPSNKVTEKGKDVELRCDPISGHTALYWYRQSLGQGLEFLIYFQGNSAPDKSGLPSDRFSAERTGGSVSTLTIQRTQQEDSAVYLCASSLAGPTYEQYFGPGTRLTVT.